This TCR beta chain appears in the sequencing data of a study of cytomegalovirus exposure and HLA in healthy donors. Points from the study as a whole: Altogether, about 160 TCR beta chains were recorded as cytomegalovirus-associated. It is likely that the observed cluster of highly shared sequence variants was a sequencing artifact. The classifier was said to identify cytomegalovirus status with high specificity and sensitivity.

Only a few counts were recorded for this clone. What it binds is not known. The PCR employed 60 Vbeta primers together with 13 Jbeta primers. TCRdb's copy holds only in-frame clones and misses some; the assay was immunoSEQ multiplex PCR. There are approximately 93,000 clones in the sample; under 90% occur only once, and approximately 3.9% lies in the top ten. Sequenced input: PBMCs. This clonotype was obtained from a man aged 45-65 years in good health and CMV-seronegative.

The CDR3 coding sequence is TGTGCCAGTAGGCCGGCAGGATACAATGAGCAGTTCTTC. Translated, it gives CASRPAGYNEQFF. The chain uses TRBV19 and TRBJ2-1; D unclear. V was pared by 6 bases and J by 4 bases, with 10 bases between. The CDR3 is 13 residues long. Germline lookup yields CDR1 LNHDA and CDR2 SQIVND (reference sequence).